The sequence of this T cell receptor (beta chain) was determined in a study of metastatic and nonmetastatic thyroid tumors. Overall study results and limits: It was reported that TCR beta diversity was significantly higher in malignant thyroid tumors than benign nodules, in blood and tumor.

No treatment had been given to any patient before thyroid surgery. Germline lookup yields CDR1 MGHDK and CDR2 SYGVNS. V was clipped by 8 bases and J by 5 bases, with 15 bases between them. This CDR3 region has 13 residues. TCRdb re-called the PCR reads via MiXCR. Counted here are some 33,000 clones, around 15% occurring once; the ten biggest clones make up about 5%. This clone was counted many times. The antigen remains unidentified. The chain is built from TRBV25-1 and TRBJ2-5; D ambiguous. Sequenced sample: blood. This TCR was sampled from a female donor with papillary thyroid cancer or a benign thyroid nodule (not recorded which). Some clones in this sample may be carry-over from other donors' samples. CDR3 in amino acids: CASARPSGETQYF. The CDR3 DNA is TGTGCCAGCGCCCGTCCGTCCGGCGAGACCCAGTACTTC.